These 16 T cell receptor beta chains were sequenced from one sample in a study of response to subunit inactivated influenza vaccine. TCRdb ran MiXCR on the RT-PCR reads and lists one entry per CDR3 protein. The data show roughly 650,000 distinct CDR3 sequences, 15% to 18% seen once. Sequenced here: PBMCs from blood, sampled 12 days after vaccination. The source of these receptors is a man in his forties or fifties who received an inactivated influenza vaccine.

CDR3 bases: TGTGCCAGCAGCCCATTGGCGGGACAGGGTCATCCTGGCTACACCTTC. Amino acid sequence: CASSPLAGQGHPGYTF. This chain links TRBV7-9 with TRBJ1-2, with TRBD1 matching over 9 bases. The germline V gene has CDR1 SEHNR and CDR2 FQNEAQ (reference sequence). V lost 5 bases to trimming and J lost 7 bases; unmatched junction nucleotides: 14. The CDR3 extends over 16 amino acids.

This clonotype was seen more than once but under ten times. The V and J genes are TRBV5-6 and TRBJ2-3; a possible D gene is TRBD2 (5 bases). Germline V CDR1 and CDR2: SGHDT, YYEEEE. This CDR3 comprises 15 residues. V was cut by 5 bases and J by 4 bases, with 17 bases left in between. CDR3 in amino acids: CASRDGIYMADTQYF. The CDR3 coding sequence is TGTGCCAGCAGGGACGGGATTTATATGGCAGATACGCAGTATTTT.

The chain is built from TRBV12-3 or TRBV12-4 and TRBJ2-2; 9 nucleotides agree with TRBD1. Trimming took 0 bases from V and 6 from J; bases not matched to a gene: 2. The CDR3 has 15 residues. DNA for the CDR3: TGTGCCAGCAGTTTAGCACAGGGGGCTGCCGGGGAGCTGTTTTTT. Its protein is CASSLAQGAAGELFF.

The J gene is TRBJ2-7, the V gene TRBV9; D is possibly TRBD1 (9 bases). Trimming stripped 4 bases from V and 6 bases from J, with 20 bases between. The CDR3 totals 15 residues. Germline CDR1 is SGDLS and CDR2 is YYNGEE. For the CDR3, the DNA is TGTGCCAGCAGCCCGGGGGGGGACAGGGTCATCGAGCAGTACTTC. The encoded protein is CASSPGGDRVIEQYF.

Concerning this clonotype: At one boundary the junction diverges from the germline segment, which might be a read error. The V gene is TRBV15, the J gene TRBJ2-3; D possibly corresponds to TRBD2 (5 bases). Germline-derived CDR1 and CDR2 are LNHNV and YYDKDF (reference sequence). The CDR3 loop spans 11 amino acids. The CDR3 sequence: CATSKEDTHYF. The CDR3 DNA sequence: TGTGCCACCAGCAAGGAGGATACGCACTATTTT.

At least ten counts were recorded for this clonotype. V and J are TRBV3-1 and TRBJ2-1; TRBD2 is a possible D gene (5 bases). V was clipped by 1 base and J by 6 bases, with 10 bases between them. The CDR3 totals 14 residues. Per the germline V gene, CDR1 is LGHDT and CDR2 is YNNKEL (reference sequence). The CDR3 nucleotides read TGTGCCAGCAGCCAAGGAGGGCTAGGCAATGAGCAGTTCTTC. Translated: CASSQGGLGNEQFF.

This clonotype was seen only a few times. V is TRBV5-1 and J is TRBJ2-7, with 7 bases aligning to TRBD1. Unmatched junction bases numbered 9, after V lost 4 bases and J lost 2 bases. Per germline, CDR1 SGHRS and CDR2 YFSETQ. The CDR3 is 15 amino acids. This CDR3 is CASSMDRFITYEQYF. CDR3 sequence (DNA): TGCGCCAGCAGCATGGACAGGTTTATCACCTACGAGCAGTACTTC.

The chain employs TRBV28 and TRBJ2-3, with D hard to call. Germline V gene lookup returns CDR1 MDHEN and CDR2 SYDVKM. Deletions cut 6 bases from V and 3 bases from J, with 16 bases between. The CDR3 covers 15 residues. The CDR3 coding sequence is TGTGCCAGCAGCTCCAAAGGCAGAATAACAGATACGCAGTATTTT. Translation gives CASSSKGRITDTQYF.

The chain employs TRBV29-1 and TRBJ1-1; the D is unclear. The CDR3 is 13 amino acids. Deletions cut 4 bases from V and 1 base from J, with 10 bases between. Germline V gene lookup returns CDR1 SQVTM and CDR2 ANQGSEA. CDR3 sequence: CSVVITENTEAFF. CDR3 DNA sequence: TGCAGCGTTGTAATCACAGAGAACACTGAAGCTTTCTTT.

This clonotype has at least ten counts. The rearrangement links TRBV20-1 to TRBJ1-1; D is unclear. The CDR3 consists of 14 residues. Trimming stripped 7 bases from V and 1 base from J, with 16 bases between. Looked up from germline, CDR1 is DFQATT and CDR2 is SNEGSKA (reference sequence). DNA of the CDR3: TGCAGTGTAAGCGAGGCCTGGCAGAACACTGAAGCTTTCTTT. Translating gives CSVSEAWQNTEAFF.

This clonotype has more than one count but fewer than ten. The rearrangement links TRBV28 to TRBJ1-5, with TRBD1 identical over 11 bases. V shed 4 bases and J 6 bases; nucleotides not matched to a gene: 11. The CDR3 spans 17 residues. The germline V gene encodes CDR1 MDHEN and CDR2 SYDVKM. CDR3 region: CASSSPFGTGGFQPQHF. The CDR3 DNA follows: TGTGCCAGCAGTTCACCCTTTGGGACAGGGGGTTTTCAGCCCCAGCATTTT.

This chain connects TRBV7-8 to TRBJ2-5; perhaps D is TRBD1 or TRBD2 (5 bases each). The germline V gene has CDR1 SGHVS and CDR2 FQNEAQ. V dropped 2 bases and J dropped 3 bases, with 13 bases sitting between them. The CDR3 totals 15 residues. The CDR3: CASSLPGRIKETQYF. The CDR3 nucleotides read TGTGCCAGCAGCTTACCGGGGCGCATAAAAGAGACCCAGTACTTC.

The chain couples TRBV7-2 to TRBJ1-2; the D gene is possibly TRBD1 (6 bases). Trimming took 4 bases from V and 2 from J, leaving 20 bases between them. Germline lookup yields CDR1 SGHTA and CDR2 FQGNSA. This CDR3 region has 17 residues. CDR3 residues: CASSSSKGGTPNYGYTF. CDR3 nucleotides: TGTGCCAGCAGCTCCTCTAAGGGGGGGACACCCAACTATGGCTACACCTTC.

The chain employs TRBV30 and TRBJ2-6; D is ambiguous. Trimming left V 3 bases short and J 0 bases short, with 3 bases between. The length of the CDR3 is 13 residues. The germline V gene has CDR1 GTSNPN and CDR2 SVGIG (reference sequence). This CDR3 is CAWRNSGANVLTF. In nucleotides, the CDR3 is TGTGCCTGGAGGAACTCTGGGGCCAACGTCCTGACTTTC. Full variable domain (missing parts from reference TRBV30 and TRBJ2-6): SQTIHQWPATLVQPVGSPLSLECTVEGTSNPNLYWYRQAAGRGLQLLFYSVGIGQISSEVPQNLSASRPQDRQFILSSKKLLLSDSGFYLCAWRNSGANVLTFGAGSRLTVL.

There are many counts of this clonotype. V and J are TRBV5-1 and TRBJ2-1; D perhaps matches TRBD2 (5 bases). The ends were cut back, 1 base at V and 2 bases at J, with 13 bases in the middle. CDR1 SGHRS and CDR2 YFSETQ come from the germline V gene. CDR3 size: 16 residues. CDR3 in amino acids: CASSLNGMEAYNEQFF. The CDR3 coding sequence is TGCGCCAGCAGCTTGAACGGGATGGAGGCCTACAATGAGCAGTTCTTC. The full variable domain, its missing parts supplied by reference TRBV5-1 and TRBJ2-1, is KAGVTQTPRYLIKTRGQQVTLSCSPISGHRSVSWYQQTPGQGLQFLFEYFSETQRNKGNFPGRFSGRQFSNSRSEMNVSTLELGDSALYLCASSLNGMEAYNEQFFGPGTRLTVL.

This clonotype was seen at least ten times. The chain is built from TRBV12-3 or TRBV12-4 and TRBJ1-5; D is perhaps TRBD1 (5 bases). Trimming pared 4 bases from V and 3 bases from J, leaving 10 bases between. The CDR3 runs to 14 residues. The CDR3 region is CASSSWGDNQPQHF. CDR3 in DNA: TGTGCCAGCAGTTCGTGGGGGGACAATCAGCCCCAGCATTTT.